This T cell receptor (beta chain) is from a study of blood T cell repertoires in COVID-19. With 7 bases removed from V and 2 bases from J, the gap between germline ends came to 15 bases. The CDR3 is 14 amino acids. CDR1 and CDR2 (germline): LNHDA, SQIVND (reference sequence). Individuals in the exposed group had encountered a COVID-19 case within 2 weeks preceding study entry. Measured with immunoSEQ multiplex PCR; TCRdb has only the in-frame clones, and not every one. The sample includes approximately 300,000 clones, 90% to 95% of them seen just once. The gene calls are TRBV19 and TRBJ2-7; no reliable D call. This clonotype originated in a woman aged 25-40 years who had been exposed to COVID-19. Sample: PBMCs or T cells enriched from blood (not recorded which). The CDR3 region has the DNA TGTGCCAGTAAAAGTACTGGGCAGGCCTACGAGCAGTACTTC. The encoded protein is CASKSTGQAYEQYF.